This T cell receptor beta chain was sequenced in a study of cytomegalovirus exposure and HLA in healthy donors. Whole-study results and caveats: The study flagged some 170 TCR beta chains as cytomegalovirus-associated. In a later analysis, donors in an Asian-associated ancestry cluster reportedly had fewer N-insertions in productive TCRs than the cohort mean.

With respect to this clone: Its target is unknown.

Looked up from germline, CDR1 is MDHEN and CDR2 is SYDVKM. The CDR3 totals 15 residues. The V end was cut by 5 bases, the J end by 1 base, with 12 bases between. Vbeta (60) and Jbeta (13) primers were used in the PCR. Repertoires were generated with immunoSEQ multiplex PCR, while TCRdb's copy carries only in-frame clones and drops some. The sample contains about 150,000 clones, more than 75% of which appear only once. Sequencing input: PBMCs. This receptor was taken from a man aged 30 to 45 in good health and CMV-seronegative. The chain carries TRBV28 and TRBJ2-4; perhaps TRBD2 as D (5 bases). CDR3 nucleotide sequence: TGTGCCAGCAGTGGAAGCGGTACGGCCAAAAACATTCAGTACTTC. This codes for CASSGSGTAKNIQYF. Supplemented by reference TRBV28 and TRBJ2-4, the full variable domain reads DVKVTQSSRYLVKRTGEKVFLECVQDMDHENMFWYRQDPGLGLRLIYFSYDVKMKEKGDIPEGYSVSREKKERFSLILESASTNQTSMYLCASSGSGTAKNIQYFGAGTRLSVL.